The next 11 T cell receptor beta chains were all read from a single sample in a study of shared clonotypes between healthy human individuals. Repertoires were generated with immunoSEQ multiplex PCR, while TCRdb's copy carries only in-frame clones and drops some. The table lists millions of clones, 95% of them singletons. The sample taken for sequencing was naive CD4+ T cells sorted from blood. The subset is: CD45RA+ positively selected. The origin of the receptors is a man between 18 and 35 years old in good health.

In the case of this clone: The same CDR3 is also encoded by other DNA sequences in this sample. The chain couples TRBV30 to TRBJ1-1; D unresolved. This CDR3 is built from 11 residues. Germline loops: CDR1 GTSNPN, CDR2 SVGIG (reference sequence). V lost 4 bases to trimming and J lost 5 bases, with 8 bases between them. As DNA, the CDR3 is TGTGCCTGGACACGTTGGACTGAAGCTTTCTTT. Translated: CAWTRWTEAFF. Full variable domain (outside the CDR3, taken from reference TRBV30 and TRBJ1-1): SQTIHQWPATLVQPVGSPLSLECTVEGTSNPNLYWYRQAAGRGLQLLFYSVGIGQISSEVPQNLSASRPQDRQFILSSKKLLLSDSGFYLCAWTRWTEAFFGQGTRLTVV.

This rearrangement joins TRBV9 to TRBJ2-3, with TRBD2 matching over 9 bases. Unmatched junction bases numbered 7, after V lost 0 bases and J lost 2 bases. Germline CDR1 and CDR2: SGDLS and YYNGEE. The CDR3 is 17 residues long. The CDR3 here is CASSVGSGGRDTDTQYF. For the CDR3, the DNA is TGTGCCAGCAGCGTAGGTTCGGGCGGGAGGGACACAGATACGCAGTATTTT.

The chain uses TRBV5-1 and TRBJ2-5, with D possibly being TRBD1 (6 bases). The CDR3 extends over 15 amino acids. Per germline, CDR1 SGHRS and CDR2 YFSETQ. V shed 6 bases and J shed 1 base, with 16 bases lying between them. The CDR3 DNA reads as TGCGCCAGCACCAGCAACGGACAGACCCAAGAGACCCAGTACTTC. Protein sequence: CASTSNGQTQETQYF.

The chain has TRBV5-1 and TRBJ1-1; D call uncertain. Trimming cost V 0 bases and J 4 bases, with 7 bases left between them. The CDR3 sequence is 13 residues long. Germline V lookup: CDR1 SGHRS, CDR2 YFSETQ. The DNA of the CDR3 is TGCGCCAGCAGCTTGGGGGATACCACTGAAGCTTTCTTT. Amino acids: CASSLGDTTEAFF. Full variable domain (remainder filled in from reference TRBV5-1 and TRBJ1-1): KAGVTQTPRYLIKTRGQQVTLSCSPISGHRSVSWYQQTPGQGLQFLFEYFSETQRNKGNFPGRFSGRQFSNSRSEMNVSTLELGDSALYLCASSLGDTTEAFFGQGTRLTVV.

The rearrangement joins TRBV27 to TRBJ2-3; 9 bases line up with TRBD2. V was pared by 7 bases and J by 6 bases, with 8 bases of the junction left unmatched. Germline V gene lookup returns CDR1 MNHEY and CDR2 SMNVEV (reference sequence). CDR3 length equals 14 residues. The CDR3 nucleotides read TGTGCCAGCAAACTATGGCTAGCGGGGGATACGCAGTATTTT. Protein: CASKLWLAGDTQYF.

J is TRBJ1-5 and V is TRBV2; no definite D call. Germline V lookup: CDR1 SNHLY, CDR2 FYNNEI. Between the trimmed V and J ends, which lost 2 bases and 9 bases, there was a span of 5 bases. This CDR3 region has 11 residues. Here the CDR3 reads CASSELGPQHF. The CDR3 DNA reads TGTGCCAGCAGTGAATTGGGGCCCCAGCATTTT.

This sequence joins TRBV6-5 and TRBJ2-7; tentative D call: TRBD2 (6 bases). Trimming took off 5 bases at V and 1 base at J, with 15 bases between the two ends. The CDR3 runs to 15 residues. The V gene's germline CDR1 is MNHEY and CDR2 SVGAGI. The CDR3 protein is CASSPTLGTSYEQYF. CDR3 in DNA: TGTGCCAGCAGTCCCACCCTGGGGACTTCCTACGAGCAGTACTTC.

CDR3 sequence (DNA): TGTGCCAGCAGTTACCTCTCTCAAAGCGAGCAGTACTTC. Translating it yields CASSYLSQSEQYF. This chain joins TRBV27 and TRBJ2-7; D is uncertain. V lost 4 bases and J lost 6, with 13 bases in between. Germline-derived CDR1 and CDR2 are MNHEY and SMNVEV (reference sequence). The length of the CDR3 is 13 residues.

This clone was seen only once. The J gene is TRBJ2-5, the V gene TRBV29-1; TRBD2 is a possible D gene (5 bases). The CDR3 has 13 amino acids. The ends were cut back, 5 bases at V and 5 bases at J, with 15 bases in the middle. Germline V CDR1 and CDR2: SQVTM, ANQGSEA. The CDR3 DNA is TGCAGCGTTAGGTCAACGCGGGCCGAGACCCAGTACTTC. This translates into CSVRSTRAETQYF.

V and J are TRBV4-1 and TRBJ2-1, with D perhaps matching TRBD1 (6 bases). Trimming stripped 1 base from V and 4 bases from J, with 11 bases between. The germline V gene encodes CDR1 MGHRA and CDR2 YSYEKL. This CDR3 is 15 amino acids long. The CDR3 sequence: CASSQGDTQYNEQFF. In DNA, the CDR3 is TGCGCCAGCAGCCAAGGGGACACTCAATACAATGAGCAGTTCTTC.

This clone has a handful of counts. J is TRBJ2-7 and V is TRBV25-1; D may match TRBD1 or TRBD2 (5 bases each). The CDR3 runs 14 residues. Germline V CDR1 and CDR2: MGHDK, SYGVNS. V lost 4 bases and J 1 base, leaving 11 bases between the germline ends. The CDR3: CASSALGASYEQYF. Here the CDR3 DNA reads TGTGCCAGCAGTGCCCTCGGGGCATCCTACGAGCAGTACTTC.